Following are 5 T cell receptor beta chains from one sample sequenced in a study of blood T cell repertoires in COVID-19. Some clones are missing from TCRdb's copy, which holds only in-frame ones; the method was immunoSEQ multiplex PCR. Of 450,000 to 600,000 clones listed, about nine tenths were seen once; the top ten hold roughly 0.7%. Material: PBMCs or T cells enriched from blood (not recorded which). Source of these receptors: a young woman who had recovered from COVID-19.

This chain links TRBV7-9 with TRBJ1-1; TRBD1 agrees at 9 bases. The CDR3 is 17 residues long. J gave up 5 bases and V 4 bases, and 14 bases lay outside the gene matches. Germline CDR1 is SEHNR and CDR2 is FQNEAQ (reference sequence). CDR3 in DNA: TGTGCCAGCAGCTCCCGAACGTCACAGGGGGCATTAACTGAAGCTTTCTTT. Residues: CASSSRTSQGALTEAFF.

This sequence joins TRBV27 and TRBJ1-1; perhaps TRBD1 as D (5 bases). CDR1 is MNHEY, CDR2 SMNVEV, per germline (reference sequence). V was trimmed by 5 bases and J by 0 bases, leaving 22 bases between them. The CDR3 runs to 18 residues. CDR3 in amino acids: CASSPRRRGVLMNTEAFF. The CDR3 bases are TGTGCCAGCAGTCCACGTCGCCGGGGGGTTTTAATGAACACTGAAGCTTTCTTT.

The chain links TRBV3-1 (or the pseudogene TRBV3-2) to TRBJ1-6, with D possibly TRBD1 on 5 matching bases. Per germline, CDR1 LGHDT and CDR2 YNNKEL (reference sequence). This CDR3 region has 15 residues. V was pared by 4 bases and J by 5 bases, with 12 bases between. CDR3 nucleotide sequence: TGTGCCAGCAGCCCCAGCGGGGCCAATAATTCACCCCTCCACTTT. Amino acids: CASSPSGANNSPLHF.

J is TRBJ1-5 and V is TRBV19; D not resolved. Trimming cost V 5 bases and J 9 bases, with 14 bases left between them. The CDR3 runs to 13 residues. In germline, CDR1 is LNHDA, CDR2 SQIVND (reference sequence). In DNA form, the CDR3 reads TGTGCCAGTAGTGGATTGGGAGAGGGGCCCCAGCATTTT. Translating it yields CASSGLGEGPQHF. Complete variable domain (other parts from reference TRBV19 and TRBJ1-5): DGGITQSPKYLFRKEGQNVTLSCEQNLNHDAMYWYRQDPGQGLRLIYYSQIVNDFQKGDIAEGYSVSREKKESFPLTVTSAQKNPTAFYLCASSGLGEGPQHFGDGTRLSIL.

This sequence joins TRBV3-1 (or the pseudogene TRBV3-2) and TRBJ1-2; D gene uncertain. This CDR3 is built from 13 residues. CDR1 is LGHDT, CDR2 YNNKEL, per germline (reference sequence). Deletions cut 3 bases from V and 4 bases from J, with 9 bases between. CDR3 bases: TGTGCCAGCAGCCACCCCCGTAGCTATGGCTACACCTTC. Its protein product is CASSHPRSYGYTF.